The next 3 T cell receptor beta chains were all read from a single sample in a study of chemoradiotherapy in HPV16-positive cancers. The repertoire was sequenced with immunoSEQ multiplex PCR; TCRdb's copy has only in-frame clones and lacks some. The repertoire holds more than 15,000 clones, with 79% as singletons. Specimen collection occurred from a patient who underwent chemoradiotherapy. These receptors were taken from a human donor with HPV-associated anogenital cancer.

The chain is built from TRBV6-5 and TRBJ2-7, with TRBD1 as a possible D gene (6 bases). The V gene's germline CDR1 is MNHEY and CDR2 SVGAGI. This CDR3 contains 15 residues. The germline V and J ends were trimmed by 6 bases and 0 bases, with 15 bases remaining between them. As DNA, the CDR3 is TGTGCCAGCAGCCGCCGAACAGGGAGCTCCTACGAGCAGTACTTC. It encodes CASSRRTGSSYEQYF.

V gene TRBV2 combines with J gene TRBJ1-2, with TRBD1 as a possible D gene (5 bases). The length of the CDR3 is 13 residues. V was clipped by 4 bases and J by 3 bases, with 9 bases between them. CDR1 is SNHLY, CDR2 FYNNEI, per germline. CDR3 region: CASSGGRDYGYTF. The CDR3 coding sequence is TGTGCCAGCAGTGGCGGCAGGGACTATGGCTACACCTTC. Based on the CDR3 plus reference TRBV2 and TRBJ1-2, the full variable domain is EPEVTQTPSHQVTQMGQEVILRCVPISNHLYFYWYRQILGQKVEFLVSFYNNEISEKSEIFDDQFSVERPDGSNFTLKIRSTKLEDSAMYFCASSGGRDYGYTFGSGTRLTVV.

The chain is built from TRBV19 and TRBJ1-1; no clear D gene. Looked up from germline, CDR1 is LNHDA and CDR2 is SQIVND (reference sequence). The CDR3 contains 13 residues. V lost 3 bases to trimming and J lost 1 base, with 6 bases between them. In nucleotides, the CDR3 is TGTGCCAGTAGTATTGCACGGAACACTGAAGCTTTCTTT. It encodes CASSIARNTEAFF.